A single sample is the source of the 32 T cell receptor beta chains below, sequenced in a study of T cells in Graves' hyperthyroidism and ophthalmopathy (dated by TCRdb to between 2019 and 2020). Receptor libraries were prepared by multiplex PCR. Sequenced using an Illumina HiSeq 2000. The TCR beta CDR3 regions were amplified from RNA transcripts. The TCR CDR3 was subjected to a first round of RT-PCR using the HTBI primer set and the Qiagen OneStep RT-PCR kit. Using fastp at Q25 and MiXCR, TCRdb reprocessed the public reads and kept productive beta chains. Each entry merges the rows of one CDR3 protein and shows their most common DNA and genes. The table for this sample lists about 480,000 distinct CDR3 sequences; 13% to 15% of them were counted only once. Around 17% of the sample comes from the top ten. The sample comprised blood. These receptors came from a young woman with Graves' hyperthyroidism.

This clonotype was seen only a few times. It may be a read error: a sequence one base away is much more abundant. DNA for the CDR3: TGTGCCAGCTCACCACCTAGCGGGAGTGGCACAGATACGCAGTGTTTT. This encodes CASSPPSGSGTDTQCF. The chain uses TRBV18 and TRBJ2-3, with 9 bases lining up with TRBD2. CDR1 and CDR2 from the germline V gene are KGHSH and LQKENI. The CDR3 length is 16 residues.

This clonotype was picked up a small number of times. A much larger clonotype is one base distant, so this may be a read error. The chain has TRBV11-2 and TRBJ1-2; D remains unclear. Germline V gives CDR1 SGHAT, CDR2 FQNNGV. V dropped 6 bases and J dropped 3 bases, with 11 bases sitting between them. The CDR3 sequence is 13 residues long. Here the CDR3 reads CASSPVGDYGYTF. CDR3 coding DNA: TGTGCCAGCAGTCCGGTGGGCGACTATGGCTACACCTTC.

This clonotype was seen ten or more times. The CDR3 sequence is CASSDYSGRTYEQYF. CDR3 DNA sequence: TGCGCCAGCAGCGATTACTCGGGACGAACTTACGAGCAGTACTTC. The chain is built from TRBV5-1 and TRBJ2-7; D is possibly TRBD1 or TRBD2 (5 bases each). Germline CDR1 reads SGHRS; CDR2 reads YFSETQ. The germline V and J ends were trimmed by 4 bases and 4 bases, with 18 bases remaining between them. CDR3 length equals 15 residues.

This clonotype was observed many times. This sequence joins TRBV30 and TRBJ2-5, with 8 bases lining up with TRBD1. CDR3 length equals 13 residues. V lost 3 bases to trimming and J lost 4 bases; unmatched junction nucleotides: 4. The germline CDR1 and CDR2 sequences are GTSNPN and SVGIG (reference sequence). DNA of the CDR3: TGTGCCTGGAGGTGGACAGGGAGAGAGACCCAGTACTTC. This translates into CAWRWTGRETQYF.

This clonotype was counted ten times or more. The chain is built from TRBV27 and TRBJ2-7, with D perhaps given as TRBD1 or TRBD2 (5 bases each). Trimming removed 5 bases from V and 4 bases from J, with 12 bases in between. Germline values: CDR1 MNHEY, CDR2 SMNVEV (reference sequence). The CDR3 is made up of 13 amino acids. The CDR3, as DNA: TGTGCCAGCAGTAGGGACCGTAAATACGAGCAGTACTTC. It is translated as CASSRDRKYEQYF.

This clonotype was seen repeatedly, ten times or more. J is TRBJ1-5 and V is TRBV6-1, with D perhaps TRBD1 (6 bases). Germline V gives CDR1 MNHNS, CDR2 SASEGT. The length of the CDR3 is 13 residues. Trimming shortened V by 5 bases and J by 9 bases, and 14 bases separated the two germline ends. The CDR3 DNA sequence: TGTGCCAGCAGTTTGGAACAGGGTAGGCCCCAGCATTTT. Its translation: CASSLEQGRPQHF.

In this sample, this clonotype turned up a few times. J is TRBJ2-1 and V is TRBV2, with D perhaps TRBD2 (6 bases). There are 14 residues in the CDR3. Germline CDR1 SNHLY, CDR2 FYNNEI. Trimming pared 6 bases from V and 4 bases from J, leaving 13 bases between. CDR3 loop: CASRDRTNYNEQFF. DNA of the CDR3: TGTGCCAGCAGAGACCGGACTAATTACAATGAGCAGTTCTTC.

This clonotype was seen at least ten times. The chain combines TRBV11-3 with TRBJ2-1; D remains unclear. V was clipped by 1 base and J by 6 bases, with 13 bases between them. The length of the CDR3 is 15 residues. Germline values: CDR1 SGHNT, CDR2 YENEEA. The CDR3 here is CASSLGRVGLNEQFF. As DNA, the CDR3 is TGTGCCAGCAGCTTAGGAAGGGTAGGGCTCAATGAGCAGTTCTTC.

In its sample, this clonotype was seen many times. The rearrangement uses TRBV15 and TRBJ2-5, with D unresolved. The germline V gene has CDR1 LNHNV and CDR2 YYDKDF (reference sequence). The CDR3 spans 15 residues. The ends were cut back, 0 bases at V and 2 bases at J, with 10 bases in the middle. The CDR3 DNA sequence: TGTGCCACCAGCAGAGATAGTATAGGGCAAGAGACCCAGTACTTC. Amino acid sequence: CATSRDSIGQETQYF.

The V call is TRBV12-5, the J call TRBJ2-4; TRBD1 might be the D (5 bases). CDR3 length equals 17 residues. The V end lost 2 bases, the J end lost 6 bases, and 20 bases lay between the germline ends. Germline loops: CDR1 LGHNT, CDR2 FRNRAP. CDR3: CASGLPQGWGGGNIQYF. As DNA, the CDR3 is TGTGCTAGTGGTTTGCCCCAAGGTTGGGGCGGCGGAAACATTCAGTACTTC.

The sample holds many counts of this clonotype. The CDR3 DNA reads as TGTGCCAGCAGTACAGGGGTCCCGGGCTACACCTTC. The encoded protein is CASSTGVPGYTF. This chain links TRBV12-3 or TRBV12-4 with TRBJ1-2; 7 nucleotides line up with TRBD1. The CDR3 runs 12 residues. With 5 bases clipped from V and 8 bases from J, the junction kept 5 bases outside the gene matches.

In this sample, this clonotype turned up a few times. This chain uses TRBV12-3 or TRBV12-4 with TRBJ1-3; perhaps TRBD1 as D (6 bases). The V and J ends lost 6 bases and 4 bases respectively, with 13 bases between them. The CDR3 has 14 residues. The CDR3: CASRLQGWGNTIYF. As DNA, the CDR3 is TGTGCCAGCAGACTACAGGGCTGGGGAAACACCATATATTTT.

The chain couples TRBV10-3 to TRBJ1-2; 12 positions agree with TRBD1. Germline loops: CDR1 ENHRY, CDR2 SYGVKD. Trimming cost V 4 bases and J 7 bases; bases outside gene matches: 4. CDR3 length equals 14 residues. The CDR3 sequence: CAISGTGQGAGYTF. CDR3 sequence (DNA): TGTGCCATCAGTGGGACGGGACAGGGGGCTGGCTACACCTTC.

Notes on this clonotype: The conserved phenylalanine or tryptophan normally closing the CDR3 is absent here, so this likely arose from a read error. This CDR3 reads CAISDWASGTGELFL. The CDR3 DNA is TGTGCCATCAGTGACTGGGCTAGCGGAACCGGGGAGCTGTTTCTT. V gene TRBV10-3 combines with J gene TRBJ2-2, with 7 positions matching TRBD2. This CDR3 spans 15 amino acids. The germline V gene encodes CDR1 ENHRY and CDR2 SYGVKD. Losses at the gene ends were 3 bases for V and 5 bases for J; bases not matched to a gene: 6.

At least ten counts were recorded for this clonotype. The V and J genes are TRBV25-1 and TRBJ2-4, with a tentative D call TRBD2 (6 bases). Trimming left V 3 bases short and J 6 bases short, with 12 bases between. The CDR3 length is 14 residues. Germline loops: CDR1 MGHDK, CDR2 SYGVNS. CDR3 sequence (DNA): TGTGCCAGCAGTGACCTCCACGGGGGAAACATTCAGTACTTC. It translates to CASSDLHGGNIQYF.

This clonotype came up many times. The rearrangement uses TRBV3-1 and TRBJ2-7; possibly TRBD2 for D (5 bases). V gave up 6 bases and J gave up 6 bases, with 12 bases separating them. The CDR3 totals 12 residues. Germline CDR1 reads LGHDT; CDR2 reads YNNKEL (reference sequence). The CDR3 loop reads CASRADGGEQYV. The CDR3 DNA reads as TGTGCCAGCAGGGCCGATGGAGGCGAGCAGTACGTC.

The J gene is TRBJ2-2, the V gene TRBV2; 8 bases fit TRBD2. CDR1 is SNHLY and CDR2 is FYNNEI in the germline V gene. The CDR3 sequence is 14 residues long. Trimming cost V 7 bases and J 3 bases; bases outside gene matches: 4. Here the CDR3 reads CASMGLEDTGELFF. The CDR3 coding sequence is TGTGCCAGCATGGGACTAGAGGACACCGGGGAGCTGTTTTTT.

This clonotype has a count of ten or more. The rearrangement uses TRBV2 and TRBJ1-1; D call uncertain. This CDR3 contains 13 residues. V was clipped by 7 bases and J by 4 bases, with 13 bases between them. In germline, CDR1 is SNHLY, CDR2 FYNNEI. CDR3 sequence (DNA): TGTGCCAGCACAAAACGGGAAGCCACTGAAGCTTTCTTT. Its translation: CASTKREATEAFF.

This clonotype was counted many times. The chain combines TRBV7-8 with TRBJ2-3; the match to TRBD1 covers 8 bases. The CDR3 spans 15 residues. Germline CDR1 SGHVS, CDR2 FQNEAQ. V trimming: 2 bases; J trimming: 2 bases; junction bases outside the gene matches: 3. The DNA of the CDR3 is TGTGCCAGCAGCTTATGGACAGGGAACACAGATACGCAGTATTTT. Translated, it gives CASSLWTGNTDTQYF.

This clonotype was observed many times. V gene TRBV11-3 combines with J gene TRBJ2-2; 7 bases map to TRBD2. The germline gives CDR1 SGHNT, CDR2 YENEEA. The trim removed 5 bases at V and 1 base at J, leaving 1 base unmatched. This CDR3 has 14 amino acids. The CDR3, as DNA: TGTGCCAGCAGCCCGGGGGGGAACACCGGGGAGCTGTTTTTT. This translates into CASSPGGNTGELFF.

This clonotype was seen many times. The V gene is TRBV11-2, the J gene TRBJ2-3, with D perhaps assigned TRBD1 or TRBD2 (6 bases each). The V end lost 5 bases, the J end lost 4 bases, and 16 bases lay between the germline ends. This CDR3 comprises 15 residues. The germline CDR1 and CDR2 sequences are SGHAT and FQNNGV. The CDR3 region is CASSLTGGRADTQYF. CDR3 nucleotides: TGTGCCAGCAGCCTAACTGGGGGGCGCGCAGATACGCAGTATTTT. Full variable domain (outside the CDR3, taken from reference TRBV11-2 and TRBJ2-3): EAGVAQSPRYKIIEKRQSVAFWCNPISGHATLYWYQQILGQGPKLLIQFQNNGVVDDSQLPKDRFSAERLKGVDSTLKIQPAKLEDSAVYLCASSLTGGRADTQYFGPGTRLTVL.

The sample holds many counts of this clonotype. The V call is TRBV12-3 or TRBV12-4, the J call TRBJ1-5; D possibly corresponds to TRBD1 (6 bases). Trimming removed 5 bases from V and 5 bases from J, with 16 bases in between. The CDR3 has 15 residues. The chain's CDR3 is CASSPIGGGDQPQHF. The CDR3 DNA reads TGTGCCAGCAGTCCCATTGGGGGGGGCGATCAGCCCCAGCATTTT.

As regards this clonotype: A much bigger clone sits one base away, suggesting this may be a read error. The V gene is TRBV11-2, the J gene TRBJ1-5, with 8 nucleotides matching TRBD1. Germline lookup yields CDR1 SGHAT and CDR2 FQNNGV. There are 16 residues in the CDR3. The junction had 9 bases not matched to a gene; V was cut back by 5 bases and J by 3 bases. The CDR3 bases are TGTGCCAGCAGCGCGATCAGGGGGCGTTCCAATCAGCCCCAGCATTTT. It is translated as CASSAIRGRSNQPQHF.

Only a few counts were recorded for this clonotype. V gene TRBV20-1 combines with J gene TRBJ2-1; a weak D match, TRBD2 (5 bases). Germline V lookup: CDR1 DFQATT, CDR2 SNEGSKA (reference sequence). The V end lost 6 bases, the J end lost 5 bases, and 20 bases lay between the germline ends. The CDR3 spans 15 residues. This CDR3 is CSAPTVTNPHNEQFF. CDR3 sequence (DNA): TGCAGTGCCCCGACGGTGACTAACCCCCACAATGAGCAGTTCTTC.

This sequence joins TRBV20-1 and TRBJ2-5; TRBD2 agrees at 13 bases. CDR1 and CDR2 from the germline V gene are DFQATT and SNEGSKA (reference sequence). There are 18 residues in the CDR3. The J segment lost 2 bases and the V segment lost 0 bases, leaving 9 bases of the junction unmatched. CDR3: CSARDPGTSGVIQETQYF. For the CDR3, the DNA is TGCAGTGCTAGAGATCCCGGGACTAGCGGGGTAATACAAGAGACCCAGTACTTC.

Points on this clonotype: The germline gene is not matched at one end of the junction; a read error may be the cause. The chain recombines TRBV7-3 with TRBJ2-1; 9 nucleotides agree with TRBD1. Germline loops: CDR1 SGHTA, CDR2 FQGTGA. This CDR3 contains 15 residues. The DNA for the CDR3 is TGTGTCAGCAGCCGGCCGGGACAGGGCAACAATGAGCAGTTCTTC. This encodes CVSSRPGQGNNEQFF.

The table lists this clonotype with many counts. The chain joins TRBV27 to TRBJ1-2, with a possible D match to TRBD1 (5 bases). With 3 bases removed from V and 2 bases from J, the gap between germline ends came to 10 bases. This CDR3 comprises 14 residues. Germline lookup yields CDR1 MNHEY and CDR2 SMNVEV (reference sequence). The CDR3 nucleotides read TGTGCCAGCAGTTTGGGCGGGGACAACTATGGCTACACCTTC. Its protein is CASSLGGDNYGYTF.

This clonotype was picked up many times. This chain joins TRBV7-8 and TRBJ2-1, with D unresolved. V was pared by 6 bases and J by 7 bases, with 10 bases between. The CDR3 is made up of 12 amino acids. Germline lookup yields CDR1 SGHVS and CDR2 FQNEAQ. The CDR3 here is CASRPRGNEQFF. The DNA for the CDR3 is TGTGCCAGCAGACCCCGTGGGAATGAGCAGTTCTTC.

This clonotype has at least ten counts. The chain combines TRBV2 with TRBJ2-1; 7 nucleotides match TRBD2. CDR3 length: 15 amino acids. V was pared by 9 bases and J by 7 bases, with 15 bases of the junction left unmatched. The germline V gene has CDR1 SNHLY and CDR2 FYNNEI. The CDR3 DNA sequence: TGTGCCAGTGCTCCTCTAGCGGCCTTTGGGAATGAGCAGTTCTTC. It translates to CASAPLAAFGNEQFF.

This clonotype showed up many times. The chain recombines TRBV19 with TRBJ2-3, with 7 bases fitting TRBD1. Germline CDR1 and CDR2: LNHDA and SQIVND (reference sequence). V was pared by 7 bases and J by 2 bases, with 15 bases of the junction left unmatched. The CDR3 contains 17 residues. The CDR3 DNA follows: TGTGCCAGTAATCCTTCCGGGACAGTGATCTTCACAGATACGCAGTATTTT. The encoded protein is CASNPSGTVIFTDTQYF.

The chain carries TRBV4-1 and TRBJ2-7, with 9 nucleotides matching TRBD2. Germline V CDR1 and CDR2: MGHRA, YSYEKL. This CDR3 has 15 residues. V was pared by 6 bases and J by 5 bases, with 11 bases of the junction left unmatched. In nucleotides, the CDR3 is TGCGCCAGCAGTTTCGTAGCGGGAGTGGTAAACGAGCAGTACTTC. Protein: CASSFVAGVVNEQYF.

This clonotype was detected many times. V and J are TRBV2 and TRBJ2-2; TRBD2 matches at 11 bases. Per germline, CDR1 SNHLY and CDR2 FYNNEI. Unmatched junction bases numbered 4, after V lost 8 bases and J lost 2 bases. This CDR3 contains 15 residues. CDR3 DNA: TGTGCCAGCGGAAGACTAGCGGGAAACACCGGGGAGCTGTTTTTT. Translated: CASGRLAGNTGELFF.